This T cell receptor beta chain was retrieved from a study of human T cells and chemical hapten exposure. TCRdb re-derived calls from the RACE reads in MiXCR, one entry per CDR3 protein. This sample has around 56,000 distinct CDR3 sequences, with more than 8% found just once. The CDR3 runs to 15 residues. The time point: pre-sensitization, week 0. The treatment is: therapeutic diphenylcyclopropenone sensitization with weekly scalp DPC. This clonotype has a handful of counts. The sample in question was whole blood, obtained in connection with sensitization to the hapten diphenylcyclopropenone (DPC). The chain joins TRBV21-1 to TRBJ2-1; the D call TRBD2 from the table was never checked on the DNA. TRBV21-1 is labeled a pseudogene. This sequence originates from a man aged 35 to 55 with alopecia areata. Some clones in this sample may be carry-over from other donors' samples. The chain's CDR3 is CASSGWRGLYNEQFF. The CDR3 region has the DNA TGTGCCAGCAGCGGTTGGCGGGGACTTTACAATGAGCAGTTCTTC.